What follows are 30 T cell receptor beta chains derived from one specimen sequenced in a study of human T cells and chemical hapten exposure. MiXCR, run by TCRdb on the RACE reads, gives a single entry per CDR3 protein. Among roughly 130,000 distinct CDR3 sequences, approximately 9.5% were seen once, and the ten largest hold approximately 1.6%. The time point was: healthy volunteer bleed at 2 weeks. Sequencing started from total RNA isolated from unfractionated whole blood. The sample comprised whole blood. Receptors were obtained from a male donor in good health. Some clones in this sample may be carry-over from other donors' samples.

This clonotype was seen ten or more times. The rearrangement uses TRBV29-1 and TRBJ1-2, with 9 bases aligning to TRBD1. The CDR3 loop spans 16 amino acids. The V segment lost 6 bases and the J segment 0 bases; nucleotides outside the gene matches: 11. Germline V gives CDR1 SQVTM, CDR2 ANQGSEA. The CDR3 is CSVVLGTGFPNYGYTF. The CDR3 DNA sequence: TGCAGCGTGGTTCTTGGGACAGGGTTTCCTAACTATGGCTACACCTTC.

The rearrangement links TRBV29-1 to TRBJ2-3; TRBD2 matches at 7 bases. Germline V gene data show CDR1 as SQVTM and CDR2 as ANQGSEA. The ends lost 2 bases at V and 4 bases at J; junction bases unmatched: 6. This CDR3 is built from 14 residues. CDR3: CSVELGSGADTQYF. Written as DNA, the CDR3 is TGCAGCGTTGAATTAGGCAGCGGGGCAGATACGCAGTATTTT.

This clonotype occurred a few times. The chain recombines TRBV20-1 with TRBJ2-4, with TRBD2 matching 8 bases. Germline loops: CDR1 DFQATT, CDR2 SNEGSKA (reference sequence). The CDR3 length is 13 residues. V gave up 6 bases and J gave up 5 bases; unmatched junction bases: 6. The DNA for the CDR3 is TGCAGTGCGAGCGGGAGAGTGCAAAACATTCAGTACTTC. Its protein is CSASGRVQNIQYF.

This clonotype was seen only a few times. The rearrangement uses TRBV7-9 and TRBJ2-3, with D perhaps given as TRBD1 or TRBD2 (5 bases each). Germline-derived CDR1 and CDR2 are SEHNR and FQNEAQ (reference sequence). V shed 5 bases and J shed 6 bases, with 18 bases lying between them. This CDR3 has 15 residues. CDR3 nucleotides: TGTGCCAGCAGCCCCGCAATGGGACGGACCGATACGCAGTATTTT. Its translation is CASSPAMGRTDTQYF.

In this sample, this clonotype turned up a few times. The V call is TRBV25-1, the J call TRBJ2-5; D ambiguous. The germline V and J ends were trimmed by 1 base and 0 bases, with 18 bases remaining between them. The germline CDR1 and CDR2 sequences are MGHDK and SYGVNS. CDR3 length equals 18 residues. The CDR3 DNA reads TGTGCCAGCAGTGAATCCGGGCAGGCCTTAGAGTACCAAGAGACCCAGTACTTC. This translates into CASSESGQALEYQETQYF.

The rearrangement uses TRBV6-2 or TRBV6-3 and TRBJ2-7; maybe TRBD2 (6 bases). The germline CDR1 and CDR2 sequences are MNHEY and SVGEGT. V lost 6 bases and J lost 6, with 18 bases in between. CDR3 length equals 14 residues. The CDR3 loop is CASRAPAGGFEQYF. The CDR3 bases are TGTGCCAGCAGAGCCCCGGCCGGAGGGTTCGAGCAGTACTTC.

V and J are TRBV10-3 and TRBJ1-5; no definite D call. This CDR3 region has 14 residues. CDR1 is ENHRY and CDR2 is SYGVKD in the germline V gene. V dropped 3 bases and J dropped 5 bases, with 11 bases sitting between them. In nucleotides, the CDR3 is TGTGCCATCAGTGATTTAACCGGGGATCAGCCCCAGCATTTT. It codes for CAISDLTGDQPQHF.

The chain carries TRBV7-2 and TRBJ2-7; D may correspond to TRBD1 or TRBD2 (5 bases each). V was shortened by 4 bases and J by 8 bases, with 18 bases between the two germline ends. The V gene's germline CDR1 is SGHTA and CDR2 FQGNSA. The CDR3 has 14 residues. CDR3: CASSSPTLEGKQYF. The CDR3 nucleotides read TGTGCCAGCAGCTCACCCACGCTCGAGGGGAAGCAGTACTTC.

The V and J genes are TRBV7-2 and TRBJ1-5; D might be TRBD1 (6 bases). Germline V gene lookup returns CDR1 SGHTA and CDR2 FQGNSA. Trimming removed 1 base from V and 2 bases from J, with 15 bases in between. The CDR3 has 17 residues. CDR3 nucleotides: TGTGCCAGCAGCTTAGGGAGGGGGGGTTTTGGCAATCAGCCCCAGCATTTT. Translated, it gives CASSLGRGGFGNQPQHF.

This clonotype was seen ten or more times. The chain has TRBV5-1 and TRBJ2-7; D is possibly TRBD2 (5 bases). V lost 3 bases and J lost 6, with 16 bases in between. Germline V lookup: CDR1 SGHRS, CDR2 YFSETQ. CDR3 size: 14 residues. CDR3 bases: TGCGCCAGCAGCTCCACAGCCGATCGGGGCGAGCAGTACTTC. It translates to CASSSTADRGEQYF.

This clonotype has only a few counts. The chain has TRBV5-1 and TRBJ1-5; no definite D call. The V end was cut by 3 bases, the J end by 7 bases, with 14 bases between. The germline V gene encodes CDR1 SGHRS and CDR2 YFSETQ. The CDR3 covers 14 residues. CDR3 protein: CASSWGSGGQPQHF. The DNA for the CDR3 is TGCGCCAGCAGCTGGGGTTCCGGAGGACAGCCCCAGCATTTT.

The gene calls are TRBV14 and TRBJ2-7, with D perhaps matching TRBD1 (6 bases). V lost 6 bases and J 5 bases, leaving 17 bases between the germline ends. The CDR3 runs 14 residues. Germline CDR1 and CDR2: SGHDN and FVKESK. The CDR3 DNA follows: TGTGCCAGCAGTCGGAACAGGGAAGGGAACGAGCAGTACTTC. This codes for CASSRNREGNEQYF.

On this clonotype itself: A single base separates this from a much larger clone, so it may be a read error. This chain uses TRBV9 with TRBJ2-7; 12 bases match TRBD1. Germline CDR1 is SGDLS and CDR2 is YYNGEE. The CDR3 covers 15 residues. CDR3 sequence: CASSGPGQGAYEQCF. The DNA for the CDR3 is TGTGCCAGCAGCGGACCGGGACAGGGGGCCTACGAGCAGTGCTTC.

This clonotype was observed a few times. The chain uses TRBV7-2 and TRBJ2-7, with TRBD2 matching over 11 bases. Germline V lookup: CDR1 SGHTA, CDR2 FQGNSA. The trim removed 5 bases at V and 1 base at J, leaving 7 bases unmatched. The CDR3 runs 16 residues. In nucleotides, the CDR3 is TGTGCCAGCAGCCGCGTAGCGGGAGGGTTTTCCTACGAGCAGTACTTC. Its protein is CASSRVAGGFSYEQYF.

The chain uses TRBV20-1 and TRBJ1-3; unclear D gene. V was trimmed by 3 bases and J by 0 bases, leaving 6 bases between them. The CDR3 spans 13 residues. CDR1 and CDR2 (germline): DFQATT, SNEGSKA (reference sequence). The CDR3 sequence: CSASPPSGNTIYF. DNA for the CDR3: TGCAGTGCTAGTCCGCCCTCTGGAAACACCATATATTTT.

J is TRBJ2-6 and V is TRBV27; 10 nucleotides line up with TRBD1. The CDR3 covers 16 residues. Germline assignment: CDR1 MNHEY and CDR2 SMNVEV (reference sequence). With 4 bases clipped from V and 0 bases from J, the junction kept 0 bases outside the gene matches. CDR3 sequence reads: CASSWTGGSGANVLTF. CDR3 in DNA: TGTGCCAGCAGTTGGACAGGGGGCTCTGGGGCCAACGTCCTGACTTTC.

In its sample, this clonotype was seen a few times. V gene TRBV29-1 combines with J gene TRBJ2-1, with 7 positions matching TRBD2. V dropped 5 bases and J dropped 5; count of bases not matched to a gene: 3. Germline V gene data show CDR1 as SQVTM and CDR2 as ANQGSEA. This CDR3 region has 12 residues. CDR3 nucleotides: TGCAGCGTTAAGCGGGGCGACAATGAGCAGTTCTTC. It yields the protein CSVKRGDNEQFF.

The chain has TRBV7-6 and TRBJ2-1; 11 bases are shared with TRBD1. With 3 bases clipped from V and 9 bases from J, the junction kept 4 bases outside the gene matches. The germline CDR1 and CDR2 sequences are SGHVS and FNYEAQ. This CDR3 has 14 residues. The chain's CDR3 is CASSFRTGGREQFF. As DNA, the CDR3 is TGTGCCAGCAGCTTTAGGACAGGGGGCCGTGAGCAGTTCTTC.

This clonotype was picked up a small number of times. The chain joins TRBV5-4 to TRBJ1-1, with D unresolved. The V end lost 3 bases, the J end lost 0 bases, and 9 bases lay between the germline ends. This CDR3 spans 14 amino acids. Germline V gene data show CDR1 as SGHNT and CDR2 as YYREEE (reference sequence). The CDR3 is CASSYDTMNTEAFF. The DNA of the CDR3 is TGTGCCAGCAGCTATGACACGATGAACACTGAAGCTTTCTTT.

This clonotype was seen only a few times. The chain combines TRBV5-1 with TRBJ2-7; D ambiguous. Trimming removed 0 bases at V and 2 bases at J, with 3 bases between. CDR3 length: 12 residues. Germline loops: CDR1 SGHRS, CDR2 YFSETQ. CDR3 region: CASSLEAYEQYF. The CDR3 region has the DNA TGCGCCAGCAGCTTGGAGGCCTACGAGCAGTACTTC.

This clonotype appeared a few times. V is TRBV3-1 and J is TRBJ1-1, with D unresolved. The length of the CDR3 is 13 residues. Per the germline V gene, CDR1 is LGHDT and CDR2 is YNNKEL (reference sequence). The V and J ends lost 1 base and 1 base respectively, with 4 bases between them. In DNA form, the CDR3 reads TGTGCCAGCAGCCAAGGCGCGAACACTGAAGCTTTCTTT. It specifies CASSQGANTEAFF.

This clonotype appeared many times. This chain joins TRBV6-1 and TRBJ1-4; maybe TRBD1 (6 bases). This CDR3 comprises 15 residues. Germline V CDR1 and CDR2: MNHNS, SASEGT. V lost 6 bases and J 0 bases, leaving 11 bases between the germline ends. The CDR3, as DNA: TGTGCCAGCAGCCCAACAGGGTCAACTAATGAAAAACTGTTTTTT. Residues: CASSPTGSTNEKLFF.

This clonotype has only a few counts. The chain combines TRBV27 with TRBJ2-1; TRBD1 might be the D (5 bases). Trimming took off 5 bases at V and 0 bases at J, with 17 bases between the two ends. The germline V gene has CDR1 MNHEY and CDR2 SMNVEV (reference sequence). CDR3 length: 17 amino acids. The CDR3 DNA sequence: TGTGCCAGCAGTCAAACTCCTACAGGTAGCTCCTACAATGAGCAGTTCTTC. Translation gives CASSQTPTGSSYNEQFF.

The chain uses TRBV9 and TRBJ1-2; no firm D call. With 1 base removed from V and 4 bases from J, the gap between germline ends came to 11 bases. Germline CDR1 reads SGDLS; CDR2 reads YYNGEE. This CDR3 is built from 14 residues. The CDR3 sequence is CASSVSRYGYGYTF. CDR3 nucleotides: TGTGCCAGCAGCGTATCCAGGTACGGCTATGGCTACACCTTC.

The sample holds many counts of this clonotype. V usage is TRBV29-1 and J usage is TRBJ1-1; weak D call: TRBD1 (6 bases). Germline CDR1 reads SQVTM; CDR2 reads ANQGSEA. Trimming took 6 bases from V and 7 from J, leaving 9 bases between them. The CDR3 contains 10 residues. In DNA form, the CDR3 reads TGCAGCGTGACACAGGGTGAAGCTTTCTTT. Translation gives CSVTQGEAFF.

Regarding this clonotype: A read error is possible here, since a much larger clone lies one base away. The chain carries TRBV29-1 and TRBJ2-6; TRBD1 aligns across 9 bases. CDR1 and CDR2 from the germline V gene are SQVTM and ANQGSEA. Trimming at V came to 6 bases and at J to 0 bases, leaving 12 bases not matched to a gene. This CDR3 has 18 amino acids. As DNA, the CDR3 is TGCAGCGTAATCACACTGGGACAGGGATTCTCTGGGGCCAACGTCCTGACTTTC. This codes for CSVITLGQGFSGANVLTF. The whole variable domain, filled in from reference TRBV29-1 and TRBJ2-6, reads SAVISQKPSRDICQRGTSLTIQCQVDSQVTMMFWYRQQPGQSLTLIATANQGSEATYESGFVIDKFPISRPNLTFSTLTVSNMSPEDSSIYLCSVITLGQGFSGANVLTFGAGSRLTVL.

In this sample, this clonotype turned up a few times. The chain combines TRBV6-6 with TRBJ2-7; D is possibly TRBD2 (5 bases). The CDR3 consists of 13 residues. V lost 4 bases and J lost 2, with 9 bases in between. CDR1 is MNHNY and CDR2 is SVGAGI in the germline V gene (reference sequence). The CDR3 DNA is TGTGCCAGCAGTTCCCCCGGGGCCTACGAGCAGTACTTC. This translates into CASSSPGAYEQYF.

V usage is TRBV12-3 or TRBV12-4 and J usage is TRBJ2-7; D is perhaps TRBD2 (5 bases). CDR3 size: 14 residues. Trimming left V 0 bases short and J 2 bases short, with 8 bases between. Here the CDR3 reads CASSLAPGAYEQYF. CDR3 sequence (DNA): TGTGCCAGCAGTTTAGCGCCCGGGGCCTACGAGCAGTACTTC.

J is TRBJ1-6 and V is TRBV6-5; D uncertain. Trimming shortened V by 2 bases and J by 8 bases, and 13 bases separated the two germline ends. CDR3 size: 15 residues. Germline V CDR1 and CDR2: MNHEY, SVGAGI. In DNA form, the CDR3 reads TGTGCCAGCAGTTACGCGAGGGTCCGGGATTCACCCCTCCACTTT. Encoded protein: CASSYARVRDSPLHF.

The chain couples TRBV11-2 to TRBJ1-2; 8 positions agree with TRBD1. CDR3 size: 14 residues. Per the germline V gene, CDR1 is SGHAT and CDR2 is FQNNGV. The J segment lost 6 bases and the V segment lost 1 base, leaving 4 bases of the junction unmatched. In nucleotides, the CDR3 is TGTGCCAGCAGCTTAGGATTGACAGGGGATGGCTACACCTTC. Protein sequence: CASSLGLTGDGYTF.